This TCR beta chain was observed in a study of blood T cell repertoires in COVID-19. CDR1 is KGHSH, CDR2 LQKENI, per germline. Trimming at V came to 8 bases and at J to 5 bases, leaving 14 bases not matched to a gene. This CDR3 has 15 amino acids. Some clones are missing from TCRdb's copy, which holds only in-frame ones; the method was immunoSEQ multiplex PCR. Of about 140,000 clones detected, about 88% appear once; the ten largest clones hold 8% to 11%. This sequence originates from a man aged 45-65 years with active or convalescent COVID-19. What was sequenced was peripheral blood. This chain joins TRBV18 and TRBJ2-5; 7 bases are shared with TRBD1. CDR3 sequence: CASGTTGAAGETQYF. The CDR3 nucleotides are TGTGCCAGCGGAACAACAGGGGCGGCTGGGGAGACCCAGTACTTC.